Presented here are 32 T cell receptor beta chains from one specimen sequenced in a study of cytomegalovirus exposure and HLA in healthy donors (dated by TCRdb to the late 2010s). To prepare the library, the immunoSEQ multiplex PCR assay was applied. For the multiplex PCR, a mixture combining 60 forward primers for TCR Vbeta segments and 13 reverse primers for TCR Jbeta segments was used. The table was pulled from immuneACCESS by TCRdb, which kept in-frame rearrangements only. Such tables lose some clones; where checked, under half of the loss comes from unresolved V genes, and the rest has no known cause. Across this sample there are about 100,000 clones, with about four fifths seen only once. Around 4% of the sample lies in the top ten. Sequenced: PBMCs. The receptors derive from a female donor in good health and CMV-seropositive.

The CDR3: CASRSFREGTYEQYF. In DNA form, the CDR3 reads TGTGCCAGCAGATCGTTCCGGGAGGGAACCTACGAGCAGTACTTC. The chain links TRBV11-3 to TRBJ2-7, with 8 bases identical to TRBD2. Per the germline V gene, CDR1 is SGHNT and CDR2 is YENEEA. The CDR3 runs to 15 residues. V shed 6 bases, J shed 2 bases, and the junction held 9 bases outside the gene matches. The full variable domain, completed using reference TRBV11-3 and TRBJ2-7, is EAGVVQSPRYKIIEKKQPVAFWCNPISGHNTLYWYLQNLGQGPELLIRYENEEAVDDSQLPKDRFSAERLKGVDSTLKIQPAELGDSAVYLCASRSFREGTYEQYFGPGTRLTVT.

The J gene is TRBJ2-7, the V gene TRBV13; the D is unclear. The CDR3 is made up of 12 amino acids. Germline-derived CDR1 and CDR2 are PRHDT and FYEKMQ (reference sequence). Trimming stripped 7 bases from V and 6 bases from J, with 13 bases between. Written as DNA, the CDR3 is TGTGCCAGCATGGATACAGTCGGCGAGCAGTACTTC. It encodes CASMDTVGEQYF.

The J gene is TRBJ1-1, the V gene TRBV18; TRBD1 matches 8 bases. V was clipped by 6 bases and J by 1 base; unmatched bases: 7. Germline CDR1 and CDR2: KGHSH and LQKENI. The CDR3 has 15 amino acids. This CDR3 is CASSLDRGGNTEAFF. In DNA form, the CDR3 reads TGTGCCAGCTCCCTCGACAGGGGCGGGAACACTGAAGCTTTCTTT.

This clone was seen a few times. The DNA for the CDR3 is TGTGCCAGCAGCCCTGAGGGCCTTCGGGAGACCCAGTACTTC. It encodes CASSPEGLRETQYF. The rearrangement joins TRBV5-4 to TRBJ2-5; TRBD2 might be the D (5 bases). The germline V gene has CDR1 SGHNT and CDR2 YYREEE (reference sequence). CDR3 length: 14 amino acids. V lost 4 bases, J lost 5 bases, and 15 bases lay in between.

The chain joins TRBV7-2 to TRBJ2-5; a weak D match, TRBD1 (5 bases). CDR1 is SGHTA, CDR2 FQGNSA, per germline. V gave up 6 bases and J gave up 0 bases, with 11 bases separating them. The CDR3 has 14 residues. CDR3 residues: CASSRRQHQETQYF. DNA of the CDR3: TGTGCCAGCAGTCGTCGACAGCACCAAGAGACCCAGTACTTC.

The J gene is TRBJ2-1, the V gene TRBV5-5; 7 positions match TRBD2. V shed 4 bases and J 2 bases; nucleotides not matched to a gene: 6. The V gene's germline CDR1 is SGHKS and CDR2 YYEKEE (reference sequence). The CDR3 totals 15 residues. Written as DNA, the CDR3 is TGTGCCAGCAGCCCTGGAGCGGGAACCTACAATGAGCAGTTCTTC. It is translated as CASSPGAGTYNEQFF.

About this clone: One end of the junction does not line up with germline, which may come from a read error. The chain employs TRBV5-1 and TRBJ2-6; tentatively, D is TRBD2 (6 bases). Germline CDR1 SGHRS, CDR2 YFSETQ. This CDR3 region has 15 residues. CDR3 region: CASSTGDAGANGLTF. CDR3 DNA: TGCGCCAGCAGCACGGGGGACGCTGGGGCCAACGGCCTGACTTTC. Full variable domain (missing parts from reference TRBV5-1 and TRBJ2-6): KAGVTQTPRYLIKTRGQQVTLSCSPISGHRSVSWYQQTPGQGLQFLFEYFSETQRNKGNFPGRFSGRQFSNSRSEMNVSTLELGDSALYLCASSTGDAGANGLTFGAGSRLTVL.

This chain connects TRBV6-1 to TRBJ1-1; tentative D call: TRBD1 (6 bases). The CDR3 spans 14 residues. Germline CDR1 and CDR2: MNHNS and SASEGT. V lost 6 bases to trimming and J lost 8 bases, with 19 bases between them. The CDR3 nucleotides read TGTGCCAGCAGCCTGACAGGAATAGCGCGGGAAGCTTTCTTT. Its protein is CASSLTGIAREAFF.

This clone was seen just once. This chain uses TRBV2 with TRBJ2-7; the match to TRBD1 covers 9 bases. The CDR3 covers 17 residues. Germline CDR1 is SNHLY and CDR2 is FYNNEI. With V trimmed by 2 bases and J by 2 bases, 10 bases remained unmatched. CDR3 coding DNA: TGTGCCAGCAGTGAATTTTATGGGACAGGGATCCCCTACGAGCAGTACTTC. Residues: CASSEFYGTGIPYEQYF.

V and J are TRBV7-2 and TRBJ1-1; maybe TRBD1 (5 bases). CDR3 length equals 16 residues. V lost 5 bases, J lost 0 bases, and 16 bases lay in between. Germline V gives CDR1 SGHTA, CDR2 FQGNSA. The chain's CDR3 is CASSRGPGEVNTEAFF. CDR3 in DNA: TGTGCCAGCAGCCGTGGCCCGGGGGAGGTGAACACTGAAGCTTTCTTT.

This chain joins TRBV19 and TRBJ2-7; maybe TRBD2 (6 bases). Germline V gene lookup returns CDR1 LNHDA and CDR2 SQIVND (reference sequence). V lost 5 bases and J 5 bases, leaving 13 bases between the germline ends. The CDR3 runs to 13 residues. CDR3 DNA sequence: TGTGCCAGTAGTCCGGGACTTCAAAACGAGCAGTACTTC. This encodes CASSPGLQNEQYF.

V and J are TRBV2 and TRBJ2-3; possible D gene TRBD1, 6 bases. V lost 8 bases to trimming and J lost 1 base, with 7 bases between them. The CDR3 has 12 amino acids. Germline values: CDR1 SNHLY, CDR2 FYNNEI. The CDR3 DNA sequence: TGTGCCAGCGGGGGCGGCACAGATACGCAGTATTTT. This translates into CASGGGTDTQYF.

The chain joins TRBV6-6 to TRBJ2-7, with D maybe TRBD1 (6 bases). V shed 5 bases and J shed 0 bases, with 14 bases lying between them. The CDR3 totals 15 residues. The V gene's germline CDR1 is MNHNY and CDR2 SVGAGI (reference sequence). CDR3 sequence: CASSQAGQLSYEQYF. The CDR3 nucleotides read TGTGCCAGCAGTCAAGCCGGACAGCTCTCCTACGAGCAGTACTTC.

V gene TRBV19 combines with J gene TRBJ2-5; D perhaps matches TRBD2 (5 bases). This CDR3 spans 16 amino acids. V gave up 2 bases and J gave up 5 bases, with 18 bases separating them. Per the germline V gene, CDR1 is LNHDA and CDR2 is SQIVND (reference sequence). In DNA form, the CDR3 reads TGTGCCAGTAGTATAACTCGCGGGTGGGCAGCGGAGACCCAGTACTTC. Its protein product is CASSITRGWAAETQYF.

The DNA of the CDR3 is TGTGCCAGCAGCTTAGAGATCCCGGGAGCCATACGGGTCGCGCAGTATTTT. It translates to CASSLEIPGAIRVAQYF. This chain links TRBV7-9 with TRBJ2-3, with D possibly being TRBD2 (6 bases). V dropped 1 base and J dropped 10 bases, with 24 bases sitting between them. Germline V gene lookup returns CDR1 SEHNR and CDR2 FQNEAQ (reference sequence). There are 17 residues in the CDR3.

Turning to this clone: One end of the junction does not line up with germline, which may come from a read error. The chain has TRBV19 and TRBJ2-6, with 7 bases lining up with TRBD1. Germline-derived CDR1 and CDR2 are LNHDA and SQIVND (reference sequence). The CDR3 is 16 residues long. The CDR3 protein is CASSRDSSSGANGLTF. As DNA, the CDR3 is TGTGCCAGTAGTAGGGACAGCTCCTCTGGGGCCAACGGCCTGACTTTC.

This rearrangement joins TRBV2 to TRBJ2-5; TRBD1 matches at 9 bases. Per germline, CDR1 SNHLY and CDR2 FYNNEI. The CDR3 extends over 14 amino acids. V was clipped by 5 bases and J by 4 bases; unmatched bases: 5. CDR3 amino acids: CASSLDRGAETQYF. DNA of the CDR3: TGTGCCAGCAGTCTGGACAGGGGAGCAGAGACCCAGTACTTC.

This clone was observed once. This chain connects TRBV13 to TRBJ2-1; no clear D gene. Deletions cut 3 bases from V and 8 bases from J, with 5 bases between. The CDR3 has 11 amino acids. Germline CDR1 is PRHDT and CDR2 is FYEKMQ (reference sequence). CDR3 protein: CASSLGYEQFF. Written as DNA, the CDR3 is TGTGCCAGCAGCTTGGGCTATGAGCAGTTCTTC.

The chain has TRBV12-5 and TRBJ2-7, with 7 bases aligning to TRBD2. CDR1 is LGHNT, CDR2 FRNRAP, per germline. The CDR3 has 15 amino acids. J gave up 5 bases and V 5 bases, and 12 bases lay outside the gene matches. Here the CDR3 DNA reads TGTGCTAGTGGTCCGAATGGACTAGTGGAGGACGAGCAGTACTTC. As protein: CASGPNGLVEDEQYF.

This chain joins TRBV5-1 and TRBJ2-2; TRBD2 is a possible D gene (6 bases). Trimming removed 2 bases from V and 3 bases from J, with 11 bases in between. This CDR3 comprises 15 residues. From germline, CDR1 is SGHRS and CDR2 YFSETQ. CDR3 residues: CASSFSSGDTGELFF. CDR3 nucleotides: TGCGCCAGCAGCTTTTCTTCGGGGGACACCGGGGAGCTGTTTTTT. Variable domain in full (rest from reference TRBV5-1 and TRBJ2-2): KAGVTQTPRYLIKTRGQQVTLSCSPISGHRSVSWYQQTPGQGLQFLFEYFSETQRNKGNFPGRFSGRQFSNSRSEMNVSTLELGDSALYLCASSFSSGDTGELFFGEGSRLTVL.

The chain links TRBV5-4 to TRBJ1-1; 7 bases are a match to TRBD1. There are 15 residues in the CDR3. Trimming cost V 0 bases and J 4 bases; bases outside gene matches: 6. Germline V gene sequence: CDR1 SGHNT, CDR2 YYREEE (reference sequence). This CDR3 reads CASSLAQGWGTEAFF. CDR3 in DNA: TGTGCCAGCAGCTTGGCACAGGGGTGGGGCACTGAAGCTTTCTTT.

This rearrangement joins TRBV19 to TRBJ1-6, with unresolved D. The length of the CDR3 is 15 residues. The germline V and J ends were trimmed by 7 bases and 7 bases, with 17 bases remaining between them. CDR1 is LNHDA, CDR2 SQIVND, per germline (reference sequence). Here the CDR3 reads CASKTDWASNSPLHF. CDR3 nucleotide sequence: TGTGCCAGTAAAACAGATTGGGCCTCGAATTCACCCCTCCACTTT.

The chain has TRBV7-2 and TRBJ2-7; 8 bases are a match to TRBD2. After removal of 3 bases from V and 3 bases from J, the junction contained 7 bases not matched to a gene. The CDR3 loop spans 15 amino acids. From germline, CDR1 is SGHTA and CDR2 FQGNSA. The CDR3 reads CASSLRAGGSYEQYF. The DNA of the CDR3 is TGTGCCAGCAGCTTGAGGGCGGGGGGAAGCTACGAGCAGTACTTC. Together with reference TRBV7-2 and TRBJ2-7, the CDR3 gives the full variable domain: GAGVSQSPSNKVTEKGKDVELRCDPISGHTALYWYRQSLGQGLEFLIYFQGNSAPDKSGLPSDRFSAERTGGSVSTLTIQRTQQEDSAVYLCASSLRAGGSYEQYFGPGTRLTVT.

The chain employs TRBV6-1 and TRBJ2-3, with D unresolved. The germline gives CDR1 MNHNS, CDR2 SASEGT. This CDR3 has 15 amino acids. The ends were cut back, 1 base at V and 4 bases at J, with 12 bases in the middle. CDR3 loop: CASSEGGPGADTQYF. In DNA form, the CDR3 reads TGTGCCAGCAGTGAAGGCGGCCCGGGTGCAGATACGCAGTATTTT.

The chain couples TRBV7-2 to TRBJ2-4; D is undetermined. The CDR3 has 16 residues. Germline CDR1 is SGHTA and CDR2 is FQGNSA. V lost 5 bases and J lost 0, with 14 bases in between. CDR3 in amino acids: CASSPERSLAKNIQYF. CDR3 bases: TGTGCCAGCAGCCCAGAGAGGAGCCTAGCCAAAAACATTCAGTACTTC.

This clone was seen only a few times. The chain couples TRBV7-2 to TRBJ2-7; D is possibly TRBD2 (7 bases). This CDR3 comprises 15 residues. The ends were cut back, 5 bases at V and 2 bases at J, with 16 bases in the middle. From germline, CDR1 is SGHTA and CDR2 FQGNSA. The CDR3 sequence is CASSQGGGPTYEQYF. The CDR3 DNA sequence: TGTGCCAGCAGCCAAGGGGGGGGCCCGACCTACGAGCAGTACTTC.

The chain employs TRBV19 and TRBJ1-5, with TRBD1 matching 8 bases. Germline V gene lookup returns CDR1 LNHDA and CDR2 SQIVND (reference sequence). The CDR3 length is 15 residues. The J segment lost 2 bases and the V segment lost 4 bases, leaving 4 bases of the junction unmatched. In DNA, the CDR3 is TGTGCCAGTAGTAAACAGGGGGGCGGCAATCAGCCCCAGCATTTT. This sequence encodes CASSKQGGGNQPQHF.

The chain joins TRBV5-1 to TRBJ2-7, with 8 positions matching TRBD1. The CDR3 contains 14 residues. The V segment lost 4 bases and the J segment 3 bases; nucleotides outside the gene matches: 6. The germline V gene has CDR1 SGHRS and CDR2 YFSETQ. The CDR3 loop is CASSRGQEYYEQYF. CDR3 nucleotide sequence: TGCGCCAGCAGCCGGGGACAGGAGTACTACGAGCAGTACTTC. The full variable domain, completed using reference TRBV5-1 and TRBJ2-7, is KAGVTQTPRYLIKTRGQQVTLSCSPISGHRSVSWYQQTPGQGLQFLFEYFSETQRNKGNFPGRFSGRQFSNSRSEMNVSTLELGDSALYLCASSRGQEYYEQYFGPGTRLTVT.

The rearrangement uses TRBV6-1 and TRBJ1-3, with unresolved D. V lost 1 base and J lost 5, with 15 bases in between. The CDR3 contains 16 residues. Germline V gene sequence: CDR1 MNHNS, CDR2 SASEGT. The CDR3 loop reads CASSEDPSPRRNTIYF. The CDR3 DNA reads TGTGCCAGCAGTGAAGATCCCAGCCCCAGGAGAAACACCATATATTTT.

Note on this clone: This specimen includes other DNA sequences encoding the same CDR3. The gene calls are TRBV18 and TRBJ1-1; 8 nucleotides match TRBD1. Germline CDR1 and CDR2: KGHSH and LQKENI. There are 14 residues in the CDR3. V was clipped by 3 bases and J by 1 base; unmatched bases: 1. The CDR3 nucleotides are TGTGCCAGCTCACCTGGACAGGGGAACACTGAAGCTTTCTTT. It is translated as CASSPGQGNTEAFF. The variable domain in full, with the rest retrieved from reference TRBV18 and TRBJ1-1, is NAGVMQNPRHLVRRRGQEARLRCSPMKGHSHVYWYRQLPEEGLKFMVYLQKENIIDESGMPKERFSAEFPKEGPSILRIQQVVRGDSAAYFCASSPGQGNTEAFFGQGTRLTVV.

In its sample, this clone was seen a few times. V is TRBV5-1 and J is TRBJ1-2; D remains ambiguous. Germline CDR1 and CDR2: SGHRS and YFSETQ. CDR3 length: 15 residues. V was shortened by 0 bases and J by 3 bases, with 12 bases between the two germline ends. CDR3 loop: CASSLGEQRDYGYTF. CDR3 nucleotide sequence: TGCGCCAGCAGCTTGGGCGAACAGAGGGACTATGGCTACACCTTC. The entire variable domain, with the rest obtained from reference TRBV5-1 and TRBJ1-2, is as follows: KAGVTQTPRYLIKTRGQQVTLSCSPISGHRSVSWYQQTPGQGLQFLFEYFSETQRNKGNFPGRFSGRQFSNSRSEMNVSTLELGDSALYLCASSLGEQRDYGYTFGSGTRLTVV.

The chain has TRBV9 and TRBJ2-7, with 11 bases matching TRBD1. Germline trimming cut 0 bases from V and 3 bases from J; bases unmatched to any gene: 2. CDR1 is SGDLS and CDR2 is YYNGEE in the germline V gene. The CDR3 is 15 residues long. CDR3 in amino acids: CASSVGGTGGYEQYF. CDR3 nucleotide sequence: TGTGCCAGCAGCGTAGGGGGGACAGGGGGCTACGAGCAGTACTTC.